One and the same sample provided the 10 T cell receptor beta chains below, sequenced in a study of shared clonotypes between healthy human individuals (dated by TCRdb to 2019 to 2021). Receptors were amplified or captured by the immunoSEQ multiplex PCR assay. Imported from immuneACCESS, the table was reduced by TCRdb to in-frame sequences with V and J called. These copies leave out some clones; in studies compared against another copy, an unresolved V gene accounts for under half, and the cause of the remainder is not known. Within this sample are about half a million clones, with more than 65% of them counted one time only. Jointly, the top ten make up approximately 12% of the sample. The source material was PBMCs. These receptors came from a woman aged 40 to 55 in good health. Some clones in this sample may be carry-over from other donors' samples.

There are a few counts of this clone. The rearrangement joins TRBV19 to TRBJ1-1; D possibly corresponds to TRBD1 (6 bases). The CDR3 consists of 14 residues. From germline, CDR1 is LNHDA and CDR2 SQIVND (reference sequence). The ends were cut back, 1 base at V and 3 bases at J, with 9 bases in the middle. Here the CDR3 reads CASSIAGAHTEAFF. CDR3 DNA sequence: TGTGCCAGTAGTATAGCAGGGGCGCACACTGAAGCTTTCTTT.

Regarding this clone: This may arise from a read error, as a much more abundant clone is one base away. V usage is TRBV5-4 and J usage is TRBJ2-2; 7 positions agree with TRBD2. Trimming removed 2 bases from V and 8 bases from J; junction bases left unmatched: 15. The CDR3 is made up of 17 amino acids. CDR1 SGHNT and CDR2 YYREEE come from the germline V gene (reference sequence). The CDR3 reads CASSFTLAVVLWGELFF. CDR3 nucleotide sequence: TGTGCCAGCAGCTTTACGCTAGCGGTAGTTCTATGGGGGGAGCTGTTTTTT.

V is TRBV4-3 and J is TRBJ2-7; 11 nucleotides line up with TRBD2. V trimming: 4 bases; J trimming: 3 bases; junction bases outside the gene matches: 2. The germline CDR1 and CDR2 sequences are LGHNA and YSLEER. The CDR3 extends over 14 amino acids. The CDR3 nucleotides are TGCGCCAGCAGCCCGGGACTAGCGGACTACGAGCAGTACTTC. Encoded protein: CASSPGLADYEQYF.

Notes on this clone: A far more abundant clone sits one base away, making this likely a read error. CDR3 bases: TGTGCCAGCAGTCAGACTAGCGGGACGTACGATGAGCAGTTCTTC. Protein: CASSQTSGTYDEQFF. The genes are TRBV6-6 and TRBJ2-1; 11 bases align to TRBD2. Germline CDR1 reads MNHNY; CDR2 reads SVGAGI (reference sequence). CDR3 size: 15 residues. V trimming: 5 bases; J trimming: 8 bases; junction bases outside the gene matches: 8.

The CDR3 DNA follows: TGTGCCAGCACTGCCACCGGGACTTGGCGGGTACAGCAGTACTTC. This encodes CASTATGTWRVQQYF. V is TRBV28 and J is TRBJ2-7; TRBD2 might be the D (6 bases). The CDR3 loop spans 15 amino acids. The V end lost 7 bases, the J end lost 8 bases, and 24 bases lay between the germline ends. Germline CDR1 is MDHEN and CDR2 is SYDVKM.

The rearrangement links TRBV6-6 to TRBJ2-1; D tentatively fits TRBD1 or TRBD2 (7 bases each). V lost 6 bases, J lost 5 bases, and 14 bases lay in between. CDR3 length equals 14 residues. CDR1 and CDR2 from the germline V gene are MNHNY and SVGAGI (reference sequence). In DNA form, the CDR3 reads TGTGCCAGCAGCCTACAGGGGAGGGACAATGAGCAGTTCTTC. It specifies CASSLQGRDNEQFF.

The chain employs TRBV28 and TRBJ1-5; a weak D match, TRBD1 (5 bases). Germline CDR1 and CDR2: MDHEN and SYDVKM. V was pared by 6 bases and J by 6 bases, with 18 bases between. The CDR3 is 15 amino acids. CDR3 loop: CASSLGTATPQPQHF. The CDR3 nucleotides read TGTGCCAGCAGCCTAGGGACCGCTACGCCTCAGCCCCAGCATTTT.

With regard to this clone: The likely explanation is a read error, given a far larger clone one base away. Other nucleotide sequences in the sample specify the same CDR3. This chain connects TRBV4-1 to TRBJ1-5; 7 nucleotides match TRBD1. V was pared by 3 bases and J by 0 bases, with 5 bases of the junction left unmatched. Germline-derived CDR1 and CDR2 are MGHRA and YSYEKL. The CDR3 runs 16 residues. The CDR3 spells CASSQGTADSNQPQHF. The DNA for the CDR3 is TGCGCCAGCAGCCAGGGGACAGCTGATAGCAATCAGCCCCAGCATTTT.

This chain joins TRBV19 and TRBJ2-7, with TRBD2 as a possible D gene (5 bases). Per germline, CDR1 LNHDA and CDR2 SQIVND (reference sequence). The CDR3 consists of 12 residues. Trimming removed 4 bases at V and 5 bases at J, with 9 bases between. CDR3 loop: CASSTRVDEQYF. The CDR3 DNA reads TGTGCCAGTAGTACGCGGGTAGACGAGCAGTACTTC. The whole variable domain, filled in from reference TRBV19 and TRBJ2-7, reads DGGITQSPKYLFRKEGQNVTLSCEQNLNHDAMYWYRQDPGQGLRLIYYSQIVNDFQKGDIAEGYSVSREKKESFPLTVTSAQKNPTAFYLCASSTRVDEQYFGPGTRLTVT.

The gene calls are TRBV7-2 and TRBJ1-1, with D unresolved. The CDR3 spans 12 residues. V was cut by 4 bases and J by 11 bases, with 14 bases left in between. The germline V gene encodes CDR1 SGHTA and CDR2 FQGNSA. This CDR3 is CASSSTGPDAFF. The CDR3, as DNA: TGTGCCAGCAGCTCCACGGGCCCCGACGCTTTCTTT.